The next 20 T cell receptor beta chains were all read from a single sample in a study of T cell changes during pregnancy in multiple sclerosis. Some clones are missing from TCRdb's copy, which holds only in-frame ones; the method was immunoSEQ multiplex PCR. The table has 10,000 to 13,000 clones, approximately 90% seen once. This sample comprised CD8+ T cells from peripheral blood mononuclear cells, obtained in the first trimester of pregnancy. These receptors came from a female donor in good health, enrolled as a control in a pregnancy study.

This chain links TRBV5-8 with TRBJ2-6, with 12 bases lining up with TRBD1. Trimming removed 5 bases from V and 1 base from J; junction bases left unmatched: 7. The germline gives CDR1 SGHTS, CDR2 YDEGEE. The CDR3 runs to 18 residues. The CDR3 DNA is TGTGCCAGCAGTGTGGGACAGGGGGCGTTTTCTGGGGCCAACGTCCTGACTTTC. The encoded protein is CASSVGQGAFSGANVLTF.

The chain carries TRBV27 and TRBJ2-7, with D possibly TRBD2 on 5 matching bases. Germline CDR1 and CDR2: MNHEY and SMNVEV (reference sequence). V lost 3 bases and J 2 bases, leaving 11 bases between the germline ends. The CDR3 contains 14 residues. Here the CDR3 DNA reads TGTGCCAGCAGTTTGGCCGGACTGACCTACGAGCAGTACTTC. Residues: CASSLAGLTYEQYF.

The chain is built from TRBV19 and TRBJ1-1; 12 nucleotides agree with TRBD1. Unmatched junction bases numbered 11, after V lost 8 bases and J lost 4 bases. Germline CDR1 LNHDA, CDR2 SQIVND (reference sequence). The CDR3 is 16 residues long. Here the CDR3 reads CASGNPGQGAGTEAFF. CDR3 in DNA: TGTGCCAGTGGAAACCCGGGACAGGGGGCGGGCACTGAAGCTTTCTTT.

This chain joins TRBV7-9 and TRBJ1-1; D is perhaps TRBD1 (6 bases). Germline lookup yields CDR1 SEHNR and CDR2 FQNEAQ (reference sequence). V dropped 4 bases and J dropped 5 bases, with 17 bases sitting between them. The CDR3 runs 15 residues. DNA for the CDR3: TGTGCCAGCAGCTCACTAAGGAACAGGGATACTGAAGCTTTCTTT. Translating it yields CASSSLRNRDTEAFF. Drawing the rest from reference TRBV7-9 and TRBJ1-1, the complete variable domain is DTGVSQNPRHKITKRGQNVTFRCDPISEHNRLYWYRQTLGQGPEFLTYFQNEAQLEKSRLLSDRFSAERPKGSFSTLEIQRTEQGDSAMYLCASSSLRNRDTEAFFGQGTRLTVV.

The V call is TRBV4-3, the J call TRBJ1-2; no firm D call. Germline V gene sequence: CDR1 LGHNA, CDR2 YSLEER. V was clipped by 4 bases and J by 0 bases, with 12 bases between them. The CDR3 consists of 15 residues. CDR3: CASSPVPRANYGYTF. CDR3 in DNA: TGCGCCAGCAGCCCGGTTCCCCGAGCTAACTATGGCTACACCTTC.

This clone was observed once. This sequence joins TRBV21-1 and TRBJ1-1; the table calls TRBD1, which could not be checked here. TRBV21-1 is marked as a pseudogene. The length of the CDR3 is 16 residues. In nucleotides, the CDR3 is TGTGCCAGCAGCAAAGCGAGGGGACACCTTGACACTGAAGCTTTCTTT. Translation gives CASSKARGHLDTEAFF.

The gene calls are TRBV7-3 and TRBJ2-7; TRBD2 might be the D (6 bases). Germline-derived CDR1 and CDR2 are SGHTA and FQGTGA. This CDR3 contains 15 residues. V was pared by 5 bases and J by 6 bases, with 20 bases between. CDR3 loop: CASSTGPGGFLEQYF. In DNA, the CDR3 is TGTGCCAGCAGCACCGGGCCCGGAGGGTTTCTCGAGCAGTACTTC.

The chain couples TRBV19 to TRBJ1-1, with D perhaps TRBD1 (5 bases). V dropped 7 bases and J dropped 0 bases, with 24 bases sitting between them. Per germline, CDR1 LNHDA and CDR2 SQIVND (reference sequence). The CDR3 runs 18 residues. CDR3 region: CASTIFLETDHMNTEAFF. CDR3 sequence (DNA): TGTGCCAGTACCATCTTTTTGGAGACAGACCACATGAACACTGAAGCTTTCTTT.

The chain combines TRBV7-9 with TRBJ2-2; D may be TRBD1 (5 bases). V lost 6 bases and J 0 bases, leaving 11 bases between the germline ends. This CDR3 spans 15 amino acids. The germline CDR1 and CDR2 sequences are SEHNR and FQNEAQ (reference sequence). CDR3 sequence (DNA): TGTGCCAGCAGAAAACAGGATTCGAACACCGGGGAGCTGTTTTTT. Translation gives CASRKQDSNTGELFF.

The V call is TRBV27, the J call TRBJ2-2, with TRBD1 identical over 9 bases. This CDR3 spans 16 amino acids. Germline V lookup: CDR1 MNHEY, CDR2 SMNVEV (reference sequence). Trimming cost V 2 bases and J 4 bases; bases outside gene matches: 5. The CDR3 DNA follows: TGTGCCAGCAGTTTACCGGACAGGGGAACCACCGGGGAGCTGTTTTTT. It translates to CASSLPDRGTTGELFF.

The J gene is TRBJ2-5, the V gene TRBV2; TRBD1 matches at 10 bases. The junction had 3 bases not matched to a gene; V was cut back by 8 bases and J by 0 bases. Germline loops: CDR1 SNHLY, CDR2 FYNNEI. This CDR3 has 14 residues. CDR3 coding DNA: TGTGCCAGCGCGACAGGGGGCTACCAAGAGACCCAGTACTTC. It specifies CASATGGYQETQYF.

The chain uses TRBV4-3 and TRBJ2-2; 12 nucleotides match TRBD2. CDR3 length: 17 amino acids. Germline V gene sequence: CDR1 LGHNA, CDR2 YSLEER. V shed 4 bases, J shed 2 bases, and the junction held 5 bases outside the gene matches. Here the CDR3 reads CASSRLTSGGNTGELFF. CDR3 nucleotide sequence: TGCGCCAGCAGCCGGTTGACTAGCGGGGGCAACACCGGGGAGCTGTTTTTT.

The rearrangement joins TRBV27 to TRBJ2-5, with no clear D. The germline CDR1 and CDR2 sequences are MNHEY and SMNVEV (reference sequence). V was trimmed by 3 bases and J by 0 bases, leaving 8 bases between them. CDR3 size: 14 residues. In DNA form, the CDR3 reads TGTGCCAGCAGTTTTACAGCCGACCAAGAGACCCAGTACTTC. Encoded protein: CASSFTADQETQYF.

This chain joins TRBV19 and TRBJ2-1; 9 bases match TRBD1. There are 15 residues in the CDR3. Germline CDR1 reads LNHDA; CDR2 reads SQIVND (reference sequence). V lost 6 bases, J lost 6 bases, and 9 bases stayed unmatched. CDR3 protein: CASRVWTGDSNEQFF. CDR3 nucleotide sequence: TGTGCCAGTAGGGTATGGACAGGGGATAGCAATGAGCAGTTCTTC.

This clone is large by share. CDR3 sequence: CAWSLQDRIYEQYF. CDR3 coding DNA: TGTGCCTGGAGTCTCCAAGACAGGATCTACGAGCAGTACTTC. This chain uses TRBV30 with TRBJ2-7, with D perhaps matching TRBD1 (6 bases). Germline lookup yields CDR1 GTSNPN and CDR2 SVGIG (reference sequence). The CDR3 has 14 residues. The V end was cut by 2 bases, the J end by 3 bases, with 14 bases between.

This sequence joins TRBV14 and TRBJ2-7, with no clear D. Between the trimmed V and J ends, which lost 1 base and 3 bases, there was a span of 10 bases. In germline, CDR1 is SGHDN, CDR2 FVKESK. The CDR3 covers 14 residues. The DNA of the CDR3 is TGTGCCAGCAGCCAAGCAGGTGGCAGCTACGAGCAGTACTTC. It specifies CASSQAGGSYEQYF.

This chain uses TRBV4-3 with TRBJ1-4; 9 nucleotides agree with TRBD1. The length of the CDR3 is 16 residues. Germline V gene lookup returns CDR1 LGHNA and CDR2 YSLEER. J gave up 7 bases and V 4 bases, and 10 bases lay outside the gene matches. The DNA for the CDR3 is TGCGCCAGCAGCCGAGATTGGGGGACAGGGAGTGAAAAACTGTTTTTT. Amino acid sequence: CASSRDWGTGSEKLFF.

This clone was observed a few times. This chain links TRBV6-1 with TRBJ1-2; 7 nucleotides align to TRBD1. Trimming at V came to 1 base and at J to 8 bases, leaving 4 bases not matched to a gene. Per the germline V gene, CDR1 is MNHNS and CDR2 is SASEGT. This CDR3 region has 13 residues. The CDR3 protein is CASSEDVGGGYTF. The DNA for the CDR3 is TGTGCCAGCAGTGAAGATGTAGGGGGCGGCTACACCTTC.

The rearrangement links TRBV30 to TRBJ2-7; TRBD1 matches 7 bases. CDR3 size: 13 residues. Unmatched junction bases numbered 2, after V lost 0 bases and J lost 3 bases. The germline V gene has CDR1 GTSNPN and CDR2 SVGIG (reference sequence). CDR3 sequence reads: CAWSVGQFYEQYF. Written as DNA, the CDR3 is TGTGCCTGGAGTGTGGGACAGTTCTACGAGCAGTACTTC. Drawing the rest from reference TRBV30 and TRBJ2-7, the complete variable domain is SQTIHQWPATLVQPVGSPLSLECTVEGTSNPNLYWYRQAAGRGLQLLFYSVGIGQISSEVPQNLSASRPQDRQFILSSKKLLLSDSGFYLCAWSVGQFYEQYFGPGTRLTVT.

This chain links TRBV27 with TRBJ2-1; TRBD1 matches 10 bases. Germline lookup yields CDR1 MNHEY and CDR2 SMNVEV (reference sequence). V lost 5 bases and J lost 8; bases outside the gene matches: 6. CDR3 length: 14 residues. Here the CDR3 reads CASSDRGLRDEQFF. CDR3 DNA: TGTGCCAGCAGTGACAGGGGGCTAAGAGATGAGCAGTTCTTC.